This T cell receptor (beta chain) appears in the sequencing data of a study of blood T cell repertoires in COVID-19. The method was immunoSEQ multiplex PCR; TCRdb's version includes in-frame clones alone and lacks a portion of them. This sample has around 130,000 clones, with more than 70% found just once. This clone was counted only a few times. Trimming took off 6 bases at V and 8 bases at J, with 19 bases between the two ends. CDR3 length: 15 residues. The V gene's germline CDR1 is KGHSH and CDR2 LQKENI. Sequencing was done on a sample of peripheral blood. The sequence was collected from a man aged 70-80 years with acute or convalescent COVID-19. The gene calls are TRBV18 and TRBJ1-4; D might be TRBD1 (6 bases). CDR3 sequence reads: CASSTEPGQGEKLFF. The CDR3 DNA reads TGTGCCAGCTCCACAGAACCCGGGCAGGGGGAAAAACTGTTTTTT.